These T cell receptor beta chains were read from a single sample in a study of cytomegalovirus exposure and HLA in healthy donors. TCRdb's table, derived via immunoSEQ multiplex PCR, lists solely in-frame clones and lacks some. Counted here are approximately 240,000 clones, more than 60% occurring once; the ten biggest clones make up 2.7%. Sequences were obtained from PBMCs. These receptors were taken from a woman in her sixties in good health and CMV-seropositive. Both conserved end residues are part of each CDR3. A D gene is named only where the DNA matches it firmly. The size field is filled for only some rows; it gives once, few, many or a size class.

d_gene	abundance	v_gene	j_gene	CDR3nt	CDR3aa
TRBD1	.	TRBV7-3	TRBJ2-3	TGTGCCAGCAGCTTAAGCAGGGGGTACGCAGATACGCAGTATTTT	CASSLSRGYADTQYF
.	.	TRBV11-2	TRBJ2-5	TGTGCCAGCAGCTGGGGCTACCAAGAGACCCAGTACTTC	CASSWGYQETQYF
.	.	TRBV28	TRBJ2-5	TGTGCCAGCAGTCGGGGATACAAAGAGACCCAGTACTTC	CASSRGYKETQYF
.	.	TRBV2	TRBJ1-1	TGTGCCAGCACACTTGAATTGACTGAAGCTTTCTTT	CASTLELTEAFF
.	.	TRBV7-2	TRBJ1-3	TGTGCCAGCAGCTTAGTGGGCATAATGCGCTCTGGAAACACCATATATTTT	CASSLVGIMRSGNTIYF
.	.	TRBV14	TRBJ1-2	TGTGCCAGCAGCCAACTGCGCCTTAATACTAACTATGGCTACACCTTC	CASSQLRLNTNYGYTF
TRBD1	once	TRBV5-1	TRBJ1-2	TGCGCCAGTAATCTCGGACAGGGGCTCTATGGCTACACCTTC	CASNLGQGLYGYTF
TRBD2	.	TRBV4-3	TRBJ2-2	TGCGCCAGCAGCCAAGATCTGTGGAGCGGGGGGGCGAACACCGGGGAGCTGTTTTTT	CASSQDLWSGGANTGELFF
TRBD1	.	TRBV30	TRBJ1-6	TGTGCCTGGGGACAGGGGTTTAACGGTTCACCCCTCCACTTT	CAWGQGFNGSPLHF
TRBD1	.	TRBV2	TRBJ1-4	TGTGCCAGCAGTGATATCAGGAATAGCGGGACAGGGACTGAAAAACTGTTTTTT	CASSDIRNSGTGTEKLFF
.	.	TRBV5-1	TRBJ1-4	TGCGCCAGCAGCTTGGCCGCTGGCGGTTCTGAAAAACTGTTTTTT	CASSLAAGGSEKLFF
.	.	TRBV15	TRBJ2-5	TGTGCCGTGAGGAGGGGCTACCAAGAGACCCAGTACTTC	CAVRRGYQETQYF
.	.	TRBV7-8	TRBJ2-3	TGTGCCAGCAGCCCACGAGACAGCAGAGATACGCAGTATTTT	CASSPRDSRDTQYF
.	.	TRBV2	TRBJ1-2	TGTGCCAGCAGTGAAAACCGGGACACTAACTATGGCTACACCTTC	CASSENRDTNYGYTF
.	once	TRBV10-3	TRBJ1-5	TGTGCCATCAGTGAGAACCCCGGGCCCCAGCATTTT	CAISENPGPQHF
.	.	TRBV4-1	TRBJ1-6	TGCGCCAGCAGCCAGGGGGGGGCGGAGAGCTCCTATAATTCACCCCTCCACTTT	CASSQGGAESSYNSPLHF
TRBD1	.	TRBV19	TRBJ2-7	TGTGCCAGTACCTTACGAGGGACAGGGCTCTACGAGCAGTACTTC	CASTLRGTGLYEQYF
TRBD1	.	TRBV29-1	TRBJ1-2	TGCAGCGTTGAAAACCGGGACAGGAGTAACTATGGCTACACCTTC	CSVENRDRSNYGYTF